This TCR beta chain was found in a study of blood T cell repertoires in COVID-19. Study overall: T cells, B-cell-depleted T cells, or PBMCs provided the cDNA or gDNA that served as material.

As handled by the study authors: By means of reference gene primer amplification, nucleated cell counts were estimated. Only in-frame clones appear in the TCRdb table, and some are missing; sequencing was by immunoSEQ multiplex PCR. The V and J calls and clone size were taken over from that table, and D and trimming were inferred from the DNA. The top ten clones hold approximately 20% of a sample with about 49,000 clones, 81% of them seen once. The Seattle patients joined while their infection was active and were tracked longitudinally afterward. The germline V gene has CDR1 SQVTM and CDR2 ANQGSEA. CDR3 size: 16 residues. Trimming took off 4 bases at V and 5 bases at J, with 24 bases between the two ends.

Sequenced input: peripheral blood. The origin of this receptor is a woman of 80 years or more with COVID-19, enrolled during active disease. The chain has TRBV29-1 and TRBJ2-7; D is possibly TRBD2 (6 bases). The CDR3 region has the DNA TGCAGCGTTGGGGGGGAGAGGGGCCGCCTCCGCCACGAGCAGTACTTC. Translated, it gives CSVGGERGRLRHEQYF.